Following are 28 T cell receptor beta chains from one sample sequenced in a study of cytomegalovirus exposure and HLA in healthy donors. The PCR contained 60 Vbeta and 13 Jbeta primers. Profiled with immunoSEQ multiplex PCR; TCRdb holds only in-frame clones, not every one. The data show about 110,000 clones, almost 70% seen once. The sample was PBMCs. These receptor sequences come from a man aged 30-40 years in good health and CMV-seronegative.

J is TRBJ2-5 and V is TRBV7-9, with 10 bases matching TRBD1. This CDR3 is 14 amino acids long. Looked up from germline, CDR1 is SEHNR and CDR2 is FQNEAQ (reference sequence). V lost 2 bases, J lost 7 bases, and 4 bases stayed unmatched. The CDR3 is CASSLIGQGGTQYF. In nucleotides, the CDR3 is TGTGCCAGCAGCTTAATAGGACAGGGGGGGACCCAGTACTTC.

V gene TRBV15 combines with J gene TRBJ1-2, with 7 bases identical to TRBD1. The trim removed 4 bases at V and 8 bases at J, leaving 10 bases unmatched. The CDR3 is made up of 14 amino acids. Germline CDR1 is LNHNV and CDR2 is YYDKDF (reference sequence). The CDR3 spells CATSKNQGEGGYTF. CDR3 sequence (DNA): TGTGCCACCAGCAAGAATCAGGGGGAAGGAGGCTACACCTTC.

The J gene is TRBJ1-6, the V gene TRBV7-9, with D possibly matching TRBD1 (5 bases). V dropped 7 bases and J dropped 8 bases, with 18 bases sitting between them. The CDR3 length is 15 residues. Germline-derived CDR1 and CDR2 are SEHNR and FQNEAQ (reference sequence). The CDR3 spells CASNAPGLRDSPLHF. The CDR3 DNA is TGTGCCAGCAACGCCCCAGGGTTGAGAGATTCACCCCTCCACTTT.

This clone was detected once. The genes are TRBV27 and TRBJ1-6; D unclear. CDR1 MNHEY and CDR2 SMNVEV come from the germline V gene (reference sequence). V lost 7 bases and J lost 0, with 13 bases in between. This CDR3 has 16 residues. CDR3 residues: CASMRAPRSYNSPLHF. DNA of the CDR3: TGTGCCAGCATGAGGGCTCCCCGCTCCTATAATTCACCCCTCCACTTT.

This clone has just a few counts. The V gene is TRBV7-8, the J gene TRBJ1-2, with 7 bases that match TRBD1. The germline V gene has CDR1 SGHVS and CDR2 FQNEAQ. With 0 bases clipped from V and 7 bases from J, the junction kept 8 bases outside the gene matches. This CDR3 has 15 amino acids. CDR3: CASSLASKGAVGYTF. CDR3 nucleotides: TGTGCCAGCAGCTTAGCGAGTAAGGGGGCGGTTGGCTACACCTTC.

This clone was recorded only once. The chain carries TRBV19 and TRBJ2-5; D ambiguous. Trimming took off 3 bases at V and 5 bases at J, with 10 bases between the two ends. The germline V gene has CDR1 LNHDA and CDR2 SQIVND (reference sequence). The CDR3 consists of 13 residues. The CDR3 region is CASSIGLRETQYF. The CDR3, as DNA: TGTGCCAGTAGTATCGGCCTGAGGGAGACCCAGTACTTC.

This clone was seen more than once but under ten times. A junction boundary mismatches the germline segment, possibly from a read error. The chain has TRBV7-7 and TRBJ1-1; no firm D call. Per germline, CDR1 SSHAT and CDR2 FNYEAQ (reference sequence). This CDR3 is 15 amino acids long. The DNA of the CDR3 is TGTGCTAGCAGCCCGTGGGAGGGTCTGAACACTGAAGCTTTCTTT. Protein sequence: CASSPWEGLNTEAFF.

This clone was detected only a few times. The chain links TRBV5-5 to TRBJ1-5, with a tentative D call TRBD1 (6 bases). V lost 3 bases to trimming and J lost 5 bases, with 18 bases between them. CDR1 and CDR2 from the germline V gene are SGHKS and YYEKEE (reference sequence). This CDR3 region has 16 residues. The CDR3 bases are TGTGCCAGCAGCTCCGATTCCGGGACACTTGATCAGCCCCAGCATTTT. Residues: CASSSDSGTLDQPQHF.

This chain links TRBV6-5 with TRBJ1-1; a possible D gene is TRBD1 (6 bases). The ends were cut back, 6 bases at V and 1 base at J, with 12 bases in the middle. This CDR3 contains 14 residues. From germline, CDR1 is MNHEY and CDR2 SVGAGI. This chain's CDR3 is CASRTYRENTEAFF. As DNA, the CDR3 is TGTGCCAGCAGGACGTACAGGGAGAACACTGAAGCTTTCTTT.

This chain uses TRBV11-2 with TRBJ2-3; TRBD2 agrees at 12 bases. In germline, CDR1 is SGHAT, CDR2 FQNNGV. Germline trimming cut 5 bases from V and 0 bases from J; bases unmatched to any gene: 6. The CDR3 runs to 17 residues. CDR3 protein: CASSPRLAGESTDTQYF. In nucleotides, the CDR3 is TGTGCCAGCAGCCCACGACTAGCGGGAGAGAGCACAGATACGCAGTATTTT.

This clone occurred a few times. This rearrangement joins TRBV18 to TRBJ1-4; D is undetermined. The CDR3 has 15 residues. CDR1 is KGHSH, CDR2 LQKENI, per germline. Trimming left V 4 bases short and J 7 bases short, with 16 bases between. CDR3 sequence reads: CASSLSQDFGEKLFF. The CDR3 bases are TGTGCCAGCTCACTTAGTCAGGACTTCGGTGAAAAACTGTTTTTT.

The CDR3 spells CASSQDRGTVNTEAFF. CDR3 nucleotides: TGTGCCAGCAGCCAAGATCGCGGGACAGTGAACACTGAAGCTTTCTTT. This sequence joins TRBV14 and TRBJ1-1; 7 nucleotides align to TRBD1. Trimming removed 0 bases from V and 0 bases from J; junction bases left unmatched: 4. The CDR3 covers 16 residues. CDR1 and CDR2 from the germline V gene are SGHDN and FVKESK.

The rearrangement uses TRBV28 and TRBJ1-1, with D unclear. The length of the CDR3 is 12 residues. Trimming pared 4 bases from V and 5 bases from J, leaving 8 bases between. Germline loops: CDR1 MDHEN, CDR2 SYDVKM. The CDR3 bases are TGTGCCAGCAGTTCGGCGGGGACTGAAGCTTTCTTT. Residues: CASSSAGTEAFF.

CDR3 residues: CASSPLGGGGSPLHF. Here the CDR3 DNA reads TGTGCCAGCAGCCCGTTGGGAGGAGGTGGTTCACCCCTCCACTTT. This chain links TRBV6-5 with TRBJ1-6; D gene unclear. CDR3 length equals 15 residues. The V end was cut by 6 bases, the J end by 9 bases, with 18 bases between. CDR1 and CDR2 from the germline V gene are MNHEY and SVGAGI.

This clone was counted between two and nine times. J is TRBJ1-1 and V is TRBV5-4; possibly TRBD1 for D (5 bases). Germline assignment: CDR1 SGHNT and CDR2 YYREEE (reference sequence). This CDR3 is 18 amino acids long. V was cut by 4 bases and J by 4 bases, with 26 bases left in between. CDR3: CASSHRTGGRSRVTEAFF. The CDR3 DNA is TGTGCCAGCAGCCACCGTACAGGAGGGAGAAGTCGTGTCACTGAAGCTTTCTTT.

This clone has only a few counts. This rearrangement joins TRBV4-2 to TRBJ2-4, with 7 bases lining up with TRBD2. The V segment lost 5 bases and the J segment 8 bases; nucleotides outside the gene matches: 12. The CDR3 spans 15 residues. Germline V gives CDR1 LGHNA, CDR2 YNFKEQ. The CDR3: CASSLGGAGGDIQYF. The CDR3 DNA is TGTGCCAGCAGCTTAGGCGGTGCTGGGGGGGACATTCAGTACTTC.

CDR3 bases: TGTGCCAGCATCCCCGTGGAGGCGGGGCCAACCTACGAGCAGTACTTC. Residues: CASIPVEAGPTYEQYF. The J gene is TRBJ2-7, the V gene TRBV27; maybe TRBD2 (6 bases). The V end lost 7 bases, the J end lost 2 bases, and 21 bases lay between the germline ends. CDR1 is MNHEY and CDR2 is SMNVEV in the germline V gene (reference sequence). This CDR3 contains 16 residues.

The chain is built from TRBV19 and TRBJ1-2, with 7 positions matching TRBD1. This CDR3 comprises 17 residues. Per germline, CDR1 LNHDA and CDR2 SQIVND (reference sequence). V lost 3 bases, J lost 1 base, and 11 bases stayed unmatched. The CDR3 protein is CASSILVGDRLNYGYTF. DNA of the CDR3: TGTGCCAGTAGTATCCTGGTTGGGGACAGACTTAACTATGGCTACACCTTC.

The chain has TRBV14 and TRBJ1-1; TRBD1 agrees at 10 bases. CDR3 size: 13 residues. Germline CDR1 is SGHDN and CDR2 is FVKESK. V lost 4 bases, J lost 7 bases, and 3 bases stayed unmatched. CDR3 sequence (DNA): TGTGCCAGCAGCCCGGGACAGGGGATTGAAGCTTTCTTT. This gives the protein CASSPGQGIEAFF.

This clone showed up just a few times. The chain couples TRBV7-2 to TRBJ2-5; 13 nucleotides agree with TRBD2. Germline V CDR1 and CDR2: SGHTA, FQGNSA. V shed 5 bases and J 5 bases; nucleotides not matched to a gene: 5. The CDR3 contains 15 residues. CDR3 nucleotide sequence: TGTGCCAGCAGCCCACCGGGACTAGCGGGGGAGACCCAGTACTTC. Translation: CASSPPGLAGETQYF.

This chain links TRBV6-1 with TRBJ2-7; 9 bases map to TRBD1. The CDR3 contains 14 residues. Germline CDR1 is MNHNS and CDR2 is SASEGT. V shed 8 bases and J 4 bases; nucleotides not matched to a gene: 9. The CDR3 loop is CASWGQGTSYEQYF. DNA of the CDR3: TGTGCCAGCTGGGGACAGGGAACCTCGTACGAGCAGTACTTC.

This sequence joins TRBV6-1 and TRBJ1-5; 8 bases fit TRBD1. Germline V lookup: CDR1 MNHNS, CDR2 SASEGT. The CDR3 covers 13 residues. V lost 10 bases to trimming and J lost 3 bases; unmatched junction nucleotides: 5. The DNA for the CDR3 is TGTGCCACCAGGGGGCAGTTCAATCAGCCCCAGCATTTT. It yields the protein CATRGQFNQPQHF.

The V call is TRBV6-4, the J call TRBJ1-1, with 7 bases fitting TRBD1. The CDR3 covers 14 residues. Germline V gives CDR1 MRHNA, CDR2 SNTAGT. The junction had 7 bases not matched to a gene; V was cut back by 4 bases and J by 5 bases. In nucleotides, the CDR3 is TGTGCCAGCAGTGCGGACAGGACCTCGACTGAAGCTTTCTTT. As protein: CASSADRTSTEAFF.

The chain employs TRBV10-3 and TRBJ1-2; D may be TRBD1 (6 bases). V was shortened by 6 bases and J by 5 bases, with 13 bases between the two germline ends. The CDR3 has 13 residues. Germline V gives CDR1 ENHRY, CDR2 SYGVKD. Here the CDR3 reads CAISEDRDYGYTF. The CDR3 nucleotides are TGTGCCATCAGCGAGGACAGAGATTATGGCTACACCTTC.

The rearrangement uses TRBV7-2 and TRBJ1-3, with 7 bases that match TRBD1. CDR1 is SGHTA, CDR2 FQGNSA, per germline. There are 15 residues in the CDR3. Trimming took 5 bases from V and 0 from J; bases not matched to a gene: 4. Written as DNA, the CDR3 is TGTGCCAGCAGCACCCGGACAGGCTCTGGAAACACCATATATTTT. Translation: CASSTRTGSGNTIYF.

The chain has TRBV19 and TRBJ2-1; 9 bases match TRBD2. Losses at the gene ends were 2 bases for V and 9 bases for J; bases not matched to a gene: 11. Germline V lookup: CDR1 LNHDA, CDR2 SQIVND (reference sequence). The CDR3 loop spans 16 amino acids. The CDR3 spells CASSIKGGAGGSEQFF. DNA for the CDR3: TGTGCCAGTAGTATAAAAGGCGGAGCGGGGGGTAGTGAGCAGTTCTTC.

This clone came up once. V is TRBV7-2 and J is TRBJ2-7, with 15 bases aligning to TRBD2. CDR1 is SGHTA, CDR2 FQGNSA, per germline. The CDR3 consists of 19 residues. J lost 0 bases, V lost 2 bases, and 8 bases had no gene match. CDR3 sequence: CASSLHVGLAGGFSYEQYF. CDR3 nucleotide sequence: TGTGCCAGCAGCTTACATGTGGGACTAGCGGGAGGCTTCTCCTACGAGCAGTACTTC. The whole variable domain, filled in from reference TRBV7-2 and TRBJ2-7, reads GAGVSQSPSNKVTEKGKDVELRCDPISGHTALYWYRQSLGQGLEFLIYFQGNSAPDKSGLPSDRFSAERTGGSVSTLTIQRTQQEDSAVYLCASSLHVGLAGGFSYEQYFGPGTRLTVT.

The chain employs TRBV25-1 and TRBJ2-1, with TRBD2 matching over 10 bases. Trimming took 4 bases from V and 3 from J; bases not matched to a gene: 3. Germline CDR1 is MGHDK and CDR2 is SYGVNS. The CDR3 consists of 15 residues. CDR3 nucleotides: TGTGCCAGCAGTGCAAGCGGGAGGGACTACAATGAGCAGTTCTTC. This sequence encodes CASSASGRDYNEQFF.